In this sample, the clone carrying this TCR beta chain turned up once. These data belong to a study of blood T cell repertoires in COVID-19. The overall study: The United States, Italy and Spain supplied acute and convalescent COVID-19 samples. Sources were T cells, B-cell-depleted T cells, or PBMCs; the material itself was cDNA or gDNA.

As originally analysed: It was from reference gene primer amplification that nucleated cell counts were estimated. Clones were sequenced by immunoSEQ multiplex PCR, and TCRdb holds only the in-frame ones, with some missing. V, J and clone size derive from that table, while D and trimming were established from the DNA sequence. The data contain hundreds of thousands of clones, about 90% of them singletons. V dropped 0 bases and J dropped 8 bases, with 15 bases sitting between them. The CDR3 is 15 residues long. Germline V gives CDR1 SGHRS, CDR2 YFSETQ. The rearrangement links TRBV5-1 to TRBJ2-1, with D unresolved. Material: peripheral blood. The source of this sequence is a man younger than 30 with active or convalescent COVID-19. The CDR3 nucleotides are TGCGCCAGCAGCTTGGGGTCCTATCTCCTCGATGAGCAGTTCTTC. Amino acids: CASSLGSYLLDEQFF.